The source of this TCR beta chain is a study of PD-1 blockade in classical Hodgkin lymphoma. Notes on the study in general: Diminished baseline TCR diversity has been reported in newly diagnosed patients relative to healthy donors. CD4+ TCR diversity, unlike CD8+, rose significantly by C4D1.

On this clone: Its antigen remains unidentified. The same CDR3 arises from other DNA sequences in this sample as well.

CDR3 length: 12 residues. Germline CDR1 and CDR2: SGHVS and FQNEAQ. Trimming shortened V by 1 base and J by 6 bases, and 6 bases separated the two germline ends. Data came from immunoSEQ multiplex PCR; TCRdb stores just in-frame clones and leaves some out. The table shows about 24,000 clones, with 81% occurring only once. Each patient's relapse followed autologous stem cell transplantation, and brentuximab vedotin exposure varied. The source was peripheral blood mononuclear cells (PBMCs), collected before the second cycle of nivolumab. The chain combines TRBV7-8 with TRBJ1-2; D gene ambiguous. This receptor was taken from a human donor with classical Hodgkin lymphoma. The CDR3: CASSLVGDGYTF. Written as DNA, the CDR3 is TGTGCCAGCAGCTTAGTAGGTGATGGCTACACCTTC.